This TCR beta chain was sequenced in a study of blood T cell repertoires in COVID-19. Across the study: Material from acute and convalescent COVID-19 was sourced from the United States, Italy and Spain.

Authors' methods: Amplification with reference gene primers provided the estimates of nucleated cell counts. Clones were read by immunoSEQ multiplex PCR, and TCRdb kept only the in-frame ones, dropping some. V and J calls plus clone size are reproduced from that table; the DNA served to infer D and trimming. The top ten hold about 2% of the sample, which has about 480,000 clones, roughly 90% seen once. The cohort comprised adults aged 18 to 89 years residing in about two dozen US areas. Cohort placement rested on clinical history that participants reported themselves. Trimming took off 4 bases at V and 0 bases at J, with 13 bases between the two ends. CDR3 size: 15 residues. CDR1 is MGHRA and CDR2 is YSYEKL in the germline V gene.

The J gene is TRBJ2-7, the V gene TRBV4-1, with D possibly TRBD1 on 6 matching bases. What was sequenced was PBMCs or T cells enriched from blood (not recorded which). This sequence originates from a woman aged 40-49 years who had recovered from COVID-19. The CDR3 is CASSRGQSSSYEQYF. Written as DNA, the CDR3 is TGCGCCAGCAGCCGCGGACAGAGCAGCTCCTACGAGCAGTACTTC.